This paragraph reports one T cell receptor beta chain. Its antigen is as yet unknown. This sample is drawn from a study of cytomegalovirus exposure and HLA in healthy donors. The wider study: Unique TCRs numbering 75 million to 95 million, obtained from HLA-typed donors, made up an early data release.

Use of 60 Vbeta and 13 Jbeta primers characterized the PCR. Profiling relied on immunoSEQ multiplex PCR, and the TCRdb table lists in-frame clones only, not all of them. This sample yields about 190,000 clones, of which roughly 81% are seen a single time; 3.1% belongs to the top ten. The CDR3 covers 13 residues. V was clipped by 0 bases and J by 6 bases, with 9 bases between them. Per germline, CDR1 MNHEY and CDR2 SMNVEV (reference sequence). Study conclusions and caveats: The classifier, whose performance was assessed in both the original and validation cohorts, reportedly diagnosed cytomegalovirus status with high specificity and sensitivity. 15,000 to 20,000 TCR beta sequences were associated with HLA alleles at 0.05 false discovery rate in a later analysis.

The clonotype was recovered from a woman in her twenties or thirties in good health and CMV-seropositive. J is TRBJ2-7 and V is TRBV27; D possibly corresponds to TRBD1 (5 bases). Sequencing was carried out using PBMCs. The CDR3 sequence is CASSLSAGFEQYF. Written as DNA, the CDR3 is TGTGCCAGCAGTTTATCAGCAGGGTTCGAGCAGTACTTC.